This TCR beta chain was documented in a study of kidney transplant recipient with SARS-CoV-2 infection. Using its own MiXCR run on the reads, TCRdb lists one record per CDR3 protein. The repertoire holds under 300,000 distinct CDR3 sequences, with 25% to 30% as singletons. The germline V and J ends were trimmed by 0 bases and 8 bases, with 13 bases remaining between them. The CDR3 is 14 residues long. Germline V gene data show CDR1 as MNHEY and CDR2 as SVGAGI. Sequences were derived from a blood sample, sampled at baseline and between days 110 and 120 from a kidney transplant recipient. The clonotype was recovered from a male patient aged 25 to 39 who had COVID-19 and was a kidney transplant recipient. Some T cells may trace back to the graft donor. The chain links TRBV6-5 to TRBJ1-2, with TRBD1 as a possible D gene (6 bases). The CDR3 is CASSYSAGGRGYTF. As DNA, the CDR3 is TGTGCCAGCAGTTACTCGGCTGGGGGGCGCGGCTACACCTTC.